Each of the 30 T cell receptor beta chains below was sequenced from the same sample in a study of blood T cells in healthy people across ages. Primers used in a second PCR of about 7 to 12 cycles were a sample-barcoded 5' primer and a J-beta primer mix. MiXCR, applied by TCRdb to the 5' RACE reads, yields one record per CDR3 protein. Among over a million distinct CDR3 sequences, 35% to 45% were seen once, and the ten largest hold roughly 7.7%. The sample taken for sequencing was blood. All receptors come from a woman younger than 35 in good health.

This clonotype was counted many times. The chain carries TRBV14 and TRBJ2-3; maybe TRBD1 (5 bases). The V end was cut by 0 bases, the J end by 1 base, with 17 bases between. Germline-derived CDR1 and CDR2 are SGHDN and FVKESK. This CDR3 has 18 amino acids. The DNA of the CDR3 is TGTGCCAGCAGCCAAGACGAGGATTGGGGCAGGGGCACAGATACGCAGTATTTT. Encoded protein: CASSQDEDWGRGTDTQYF.

The chain uses TRBV20-1 and TRBJ2-3; the D gene is possibly TRBD2 (6 bases). The CDR3 has 15 amino acids. Trimming stripped 3 bases from V and 6 bases from J, with 19 bases between. Germline loops: CDR1 DFQATT, CDR2 SNEGSKA (reference sequence). CDR3 sequence: CSASWSLTSSDTQYF. CDR3 nucleotides: TGCAGTGCTAGTTGGTCGCTGACTAGTTCGGATACGCAGTATTTT.

This clonotype came up a few times. V gene TRBV25-1 combines with J gene TRBJ1-1; a possible D gene is TRBD1 (5 bases). The germline V gene has CDR1 MGHDK and CDR2 SYGVNS. The CDR3 spans 14 residues. V gave up 2 bases and J gave up 5 bases, with 12 bases separating them. The CDR3 loop is CASSEVTGETEAFF. In nucleotides, the CDR3 is TGTGCCAGCAGTGAAGTTACGGGGGAGACTGAAGCTTTCTTT.

The gene calls are TRBV6-1 and TRBJ2-5; the D gene is possibly TRBD2 (5 bases). The CDR3 consists of 15 residues. The germline gives CDR1 MNHNS, CDR2 SASEGT. The V end lost 6 bases, the J end lost 5 bases, and 19 bases lay between the germline ends. Here the CDR3 reads CASSFEGFGIETQYF. The CDR3 DNA sequence: TGTGCCAGCAGCTTTGAGGGTTTCGGCATCGAGACCCAGTACTTC.

This clonotype turned up a few times. The chain links TRBV30 to TRBJ1-4; D gene uncertain. V was shortened by 2 bases and J by 7 bases, with 14 bases between the two germline ends. Germline CDR1 reads GTSNPN; CDR2 reads SVGIG (reference sequence). There are 14 residues in the CDR3. The CDR3 is CAWSSPQSVEKLFF. The CDR3 nucleotides read TGTGCCTGGAGTTCGCCCCAGTCGGTTGAAAAACTGTTTTTT.

The CDR3 protein is CASQKMLGNEQFF. The CDR3 DNA sequence: TGCGCCAGTCAGAAGATGCTGGGGAATGAGCAGTTCTTC. V and J are TRBV10-1 and TRBJ2-1; no definite D call. Trimming cost V 9 bases and J 7 bases, with 16 bases left between them. The CDR3 loop spans 13 amino acids. The germline CDR1 and CDR2 sequences are WNHNN and SYGVQD (reference sequence).

V gene TRBV4-1 combines with J gene TRBJ1-6; no clear D. This CDR3 comprises 13 residues. Germline loops: CDR1 MGHRA, CDR2 YSYEKL. V was trimmed by 0 bases and J by 9 bases, leaving 6 bases between them. The CDR3 spells CASSQDRVSPLHF. Written as DNA, the CDR3 is TGCGCCAGCAGCCAAGATCGGGTTTCACCCCTCCACTTT.

This clonotype was seen more than once but under ten times. The chain couples TRBV20-1 to TRBJ1-4; 7 bases match TRBD1. V shed 3 bases and J 0 bases; nucleotides not matched to a gene: 13. CDR3 length: 18 amino acids. The germline gives CDR1 DFQATT, CDR2 SNEGSKA (reference sequence). CDR3 DNA: TGCAGTGCTAGGAGGGGGCTAACAGGGGATTCAACTAATGAAAAACTGTTTTTT. Amino acids: CSARRGLTGDSTNEKLFF.

This clonotype has just one count. The V and J genes are TRBV3-1 and TRBJ2-4, with 11 bases matching TRBD1. The J call is doubtful: the DNA matches TRBJ2-7 better. The germline CDR1 and CDR2 sequences are LGHDT and YNNKEL (reference sequence). This CDR3 is 16 amino acids long. Here the CDR3 DNA reads TGTGCCAGCAGCTCACGATCCGGGACAGGGGGCTACGAGCAGTACTTC. Translating gives CASSSRSGTGGYEQYF.

This rearrangement joins TRBV11-2 to TRBJ2-7, with D possibly TRBD2 on 5 matching bases. Between the trimmed V and J ends, which lost 2 bases and 3 bases, there was a span of 14 bases. The germline CDR1 and CDR2 sequences are SGHAT and FQNNGV. The CDR3 is 15 residues long. The CDR3 nucleotides read TGTGCCAGCAGCTTATTAGCCGTAGCGTTCTACGAGCAGTACTTC. Translation gives CASSLLAVAFYEQYF.

This clonotype was seen many times. The chain combines TRBV5-1 with TRBJ2-1; 8 bases are a match to TRBD2. Germline V gene lookup returns CDR1 SGHRS and CDR2 YFSETQ. Unmatched junction bases numbered 2, after V lost 0 bases and J lost 3 bases. The CDR3 totals 15 residues. CDR3 nucleotides: TGCGCCAGCAGCTTGGGTAGCGGGAACTACAATGAGCAGTTCTTC. Protein product: CASSLGSGNYNEQFF.

This clonotype was seen a few times. This sequence joins TRBV4-2 and TRBJ1-2; TRBD1 aligns across 7 bases. Losses at the gene ends were 1 base for V and 0 bases for J; bases not matched to a gene: 8. Germline V gene lookup returns CDR1 LGHNA and CDR2 YNFKEQ. This CDR3 comprises 17 residues. CDR3 nucleotides: TGTGCCAGCAGCCAAGCCTTCTGGGACAGCCCTAACTATGGCTACACCTTC. Its protein product is CASSQAFWDSPNYGYTF.

This CDR3 is CARVLRSVDYGYTF. CDR3 sequence (DNA): TGTGCCAGGGTTCTGAGGAGTGTGGACTATGGCTACACCTTC. The chain uses TRBV7-9 and TRBJ1-2; no definite D call. CDR1 and CDR2 from the germline V gene are SEHNR and FQNEAQ (reference sequence). The CDR3 is 14 residues long. V lost 9 bases and J 3 bases, leaving 17 bases between the germline ends.

This clonotype was detected only a few times. CDR3 region: CSAPTGTSGIGGHLGYEQYF. As DNA, the CDR3 is TGCAGTGCTCCTACCGGGACTAGCGGGATCGGTGGGCACCTCGGGTACGAGCAGTACTTC. The chain is built from TRBV20-1 and TRBJ2-7; 13 nucleotides line up with TRBD2. CDR3 size: 20 residues. Germline V gene data show CDR1 as DFQATT and CDR2 as SNEGSKA (reference sequence). V lost 5 bases, J lost 4 bases, and 23 bases stayed unmatched.

The chain has TRBV7-9 and TRBJ2-7; 12 nucleotides line up with TRBD2. The CDR3 sequence is 16 residues long. The germline V gene has CDR1 SEHNR and CDR2 FQNEAQ (reference sequence). The J segment lost 6 bases and the V segment lost 4 bases, leaving 10 bases of the junction unmatched. DNA for the CDR3: TGTGCCAGCAGCTCCCAGGGCCAACTAGCGGGGGGCGAGCAGTACTTC. As protein: CASSSQGQLAGGEQYF.

The rearrangement joins TRBV20-1 to TRBJ1-5, with D tentatively TRBD1 (6 bases). The length of the CDR3 is 15 residues. Germline lookup yields CDR1 DFQATT and CDR2 SNEGSKA (reference sequence). The ends were cut back, 5 bases at V and 5 bases at J, with 19 bases in the middle. In nucleotides, the CDR3 is TGCAGTGCTGCGGCACCGGGACATCCCGATCAGCCCCAGCATTTT. Protein: CSAAAPGHPDQPQHF.

This clonotype was detected a few times. The rearrangement links TRBV20-1 to TRBJ1-6; D possibly corresponds to TRBD1 (6 bases). The V end was cut by 3 bases, the J end by 9 bases, with 15 bases between. The CDR3 runs to 14 residues. CDR1 and CDR2 from the germline V gene are DFQATT and SNEGSKA (reference sequence). CDR3 sequence: CSASTQGSISPLHF. In nucleotides, the CDR3 is TGCAGTGCTAGTACACAGGGTTCGATTTCACCCCTCCACTTT.

This clonotype appeared a single time. CDR3: CASSPTGLVNYGYTF. Written as DNA, the CDR3 is TGTGCCAGCAGCCCAACAGGGCTTGTAAACTATGGCTACACCTTC. The chain joins TRBV28 to TRBJ1-2; possibly TRBD1 for D (6 bases). The CDR3 is 15 amino acids. Trimming removed 6 bases at V and 2 bases at J, with 16 bases between. The V gene's germline CDR1 is MDHEN and CDR2 SYDVKM.

The chain joins TRBV3-1 to TRBJ2-3; either TRBD1 or TRBD2 may supply D (6 bases each). Germline CDR1 reads LGHDT; CDR2 reads YNNKEL (reference sequence). V was trimmed by 1 base and J by 0 bases, leaving 11 bases between them. This CDR3 spans 16 amino acids. CDR3 sequence: CASSQAGAISTDTQYF. In nucleotides, the CDR3 is TGTGCCAGCAGCCAAGCGGGGGCAATTAGCACAGATACGCAGTATTTT.

This clonotype turned up a few times. This chain connects TRBV28 to TRBJ1-4, with 7 bases that match TRBD1. Germline CDR1 and CDR2: MDHEN and SYDVKM. J lost 11 bases, V lost 6 bases, and 9 bases had no gene match. The CDR3 covers 13 residues. The CDR3: CASSPTGRWKLFF. The CDR3 region has the DNA TGTGCCAGCAGCCCGACAGGGAGGTGGAAACTGTTTTTT.

This clonotype has just a few counts. The chain joins TRBV5-1 to TRBJ2-1; D gene uncertain. CDR3 length: 13 residues. Trimming shortened V by 4 bases and J by 5 bases, and 10 bases separated the two germline ends. From germline, CDR1 is SGHRS and CDR2 YFSETQ. CDR3 region: CASSPQHDNEQFF. CDR3 DNA sequence: TGCGCCAGCAGCCCACAACACGACAATGAGCAGTTCTTC.

The table lists this clonotype with a count of one. The gene calls are TRBV11-2 and TRBJ2-1, with D perhaps TRBD1 (5 bases). CDR3 length equals 15 residues. The V gene's germline CDR1 is SGHAT and CDR2 FQNNGV. V was trimmed by 1 base and J by 10 bases, leaving 17 bases between them. The CDR3 coding sequence is TGTGCCAGCAGCTTAGGCCGAGGACATCCCTACGAGCAGTTCTTC. Residues: CASSLGRGHPYEQFF. Drawing the rest from reference TRBV11-2 and TRBJ2-1, the complete variable domain is EAGVAQSPRYKIIEKRQSVAFWCNPISGHATLYWYQQILGQGPKLLIQFQNNGVVDDSQLPKDRFSAERLKGVDSTLKIQPAKLEDSAVYLCASSLGRGHPYEQFFGPGTRLTVL.

The chain couples TRBV6-6 to TRBJ2-3; D remains unclear. Trimming pared 0 bases from V and 3 bases from J, leaving 7 bases between. Per germline, CDR1 MNHNY and CDR2 SVGAGI (reference sequence). The length of the CDR3 is 14 residues. In DNA form, the CDR3 reads TGTGCCAGCAGTTACTCGGCGTTGACAGATACGCAGTATTTT. It codes for CASSYSALTDTQYF.

The gene calls are TRBV5-1 and TRBJ1-3, with D perhaps matching TRBD1 (6 bases). This CDR3 has 15 amino acids. Germline CDR1 SGHRS, CDR2 YFSETQ. V was clipped by 3 bases and J by 7 bases, with 17 bases between them. In DNA, the CDR3 is TGCGCCAGCAGCTCACGTGGGCAGGGGTCGAACACCATATATTTT. Protein: CASSSRGQGSNTIYF.

In this sample, this clonotype turned up a few times. This chain uses TRBV5-8 with TRBJ1-4, with D unclear. This CDR3 is built from 15 residues. V lost 4 bases and J 4 bases, leaving 14 bases between the germline ends. The germline V gene encodes CDR1 SGHTS and CDR2 YDEGEE. The CDR3 spells CASSLPSQINEKLFF. The CDR3 region has the DNA TGTGCCAGCAGCCTACCCTCTCAGATTAATGAAAAACTGTTTTTT.

The chain is built from TRBV7-9 and TRBJ2-1, with a tentative D call TRBD2 (5 bases). Germline-derived CDR1 and CDR2 are SEHNR and FQNEAQ (reference sequence). The V end was cut by 2 bases, the J end by 6 bases, with 14 bases between. CDR3 size: 15 residues. The CDR3 here is CASSLTGSRSNEQFF. The CDR3 DNA follows: TGTGCCAGCAGCTTAACGGGGTCAAGGAGCAATGAGCAGTTCTTC.

The CDR3 DNA sequence: TGTGCCAGCAGTTTAAGGAGGGAAGTGACCCAGTACTTC. It encodes CASSLRREVTQYF. This chain uses TRBV12-3 or TRBV12-4 with TRBJ2-5; D possibly corresponds to TRBD2 (6 bases). Trimming removed 2 bases from V and 7 bases from J, with 11 bases in between. The length of the CDR3 is 13 residues.

This clonotype was detected only a few times. This chain connects TRBV7-9 to TRBJ2-5, with 7 bases aligning to TRBD1. The CDR3 consists of 15 residues. The trim removed 4 bases at V and 6 bases at J, leaving 11 bases unmatched. Germline CDR1 is SEHNR and CDR2 is FQNEAQ (reference sequence). The CDR3 loop is CASSSQGNGVKTQYF. The CDR3 DNA follows: TGTGCCAGCAGCTCACAGGGGAATGGTGTAAAGACCCAGTACTTC. The whole variable domain, filled in from reference TRBV7-9 and TRBJ2-5, reads DTGVSQNPRHKITKRGQNVTFRCDPISEHNRLYWYRQTLGQGPEFLTYFQNEAQLEKSRLLSDRFSAERPKGSFSTLEIQRTEQGDSAMYLCASSSQGNGVKTQYFGPGTRLLVL.

A note on this clonotype: The junction shows a germline mismatch at one end, possibly a read error. CDR3 region: CASSLGQVSETQYF. The CDR3 region has the DNA TGTGCCAGCAGCTTAGGACAGGTTTCAGAGACGCAGTATTTT. The rearrangement joins TRBV7-9 to TRBJ2-3, with D maybe TRBD1 (6 bases). This CDR3 comprises 14 residues. Germline CDR1 and CDR2: SEHNR and FQNEAQ (reference sequence). Full variable domain (outside the CDR3, taken from reference TRBV7-9 and TRBJ2-3): DTGVSQNPRHKITKRGQNVTFRCDPISEHNRLYWYRQTLGQGPEFLTYFQNEAQLEKSRLLSDRFSAERPKGSFSTLEIQRTEQGDSAMYLCASSLGQVSETQYFGPGTRLTVL.

This clonotype was detected only a few times. The chain joins TRBV6-1 to TRBJ1-2; D is uncertain. Germline CDR1 and CDR2: MNHNS and SASEGT. The CDR3 covers 14 residues. Trimming left V 2 bases short and J 8 bases short, with 15 bases between. This chain's CDR3 is CASSELRAGGGYTF. CDR3 DNA: TGTGCCAGCAGTGAATTAAGGGCCGGTGGGGGCTACACCTTC.